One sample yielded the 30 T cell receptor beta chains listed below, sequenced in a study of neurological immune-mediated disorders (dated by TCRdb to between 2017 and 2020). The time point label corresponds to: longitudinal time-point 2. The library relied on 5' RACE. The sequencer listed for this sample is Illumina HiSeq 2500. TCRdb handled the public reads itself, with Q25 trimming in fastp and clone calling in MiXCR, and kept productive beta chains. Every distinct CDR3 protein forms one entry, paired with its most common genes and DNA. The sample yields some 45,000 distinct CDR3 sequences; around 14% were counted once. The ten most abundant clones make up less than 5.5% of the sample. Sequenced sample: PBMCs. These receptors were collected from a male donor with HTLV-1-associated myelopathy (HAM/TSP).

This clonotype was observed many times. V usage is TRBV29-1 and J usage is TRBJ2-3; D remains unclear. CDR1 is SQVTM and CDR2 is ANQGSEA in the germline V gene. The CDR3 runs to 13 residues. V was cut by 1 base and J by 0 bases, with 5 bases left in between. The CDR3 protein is CSVEVVSTDTQYF. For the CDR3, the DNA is TGCAGCGTTGAAGTGGTGAGCACAGATACGCAGTATTTT.

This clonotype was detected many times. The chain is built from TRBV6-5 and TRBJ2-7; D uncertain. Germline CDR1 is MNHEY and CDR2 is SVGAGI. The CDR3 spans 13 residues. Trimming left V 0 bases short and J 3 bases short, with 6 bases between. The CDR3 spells CASSYSGSYEQYF. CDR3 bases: TGTGCCAGCAGTTACTCGGGCAGCTACGAGCAGTACTTC.

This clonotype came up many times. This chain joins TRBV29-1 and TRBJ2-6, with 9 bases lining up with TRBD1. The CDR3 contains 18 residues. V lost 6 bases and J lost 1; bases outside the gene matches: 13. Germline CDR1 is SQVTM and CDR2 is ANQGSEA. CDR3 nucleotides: TGCAGCGTCCTCCCAGGGGGGACAGGGTCTTCTGGGGCCAACGTCCTGACTTTC. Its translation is CSVLPGGTGSSGANVLTF.

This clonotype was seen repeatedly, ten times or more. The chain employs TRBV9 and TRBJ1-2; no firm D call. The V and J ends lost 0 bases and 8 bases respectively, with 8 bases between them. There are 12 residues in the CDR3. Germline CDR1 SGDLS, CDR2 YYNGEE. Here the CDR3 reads CASSVGLSGYTF. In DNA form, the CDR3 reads TGTGCCAGCAGCGTAGGTCTGAGCGGCTACACCTTC.

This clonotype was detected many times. CDR3 DNA sequence: TGTGCCAGCAGCCCCCCGGGACATAACTACAATGAGCAGTTCTTC. Its protein is CASSPPGHNYNEQFF. The chain recombines TRBV5-5 with TRBJ2-1; D might be TRBD1 (6 bases). Germline assignment: CDR1 SGHKS and CDR2 YYEKEE (reference sequence). CDR3 length: 15 amino acids. The germline V and J ends were trimmed by 4 bases and 3 bases, with 14 bases remaining between them.

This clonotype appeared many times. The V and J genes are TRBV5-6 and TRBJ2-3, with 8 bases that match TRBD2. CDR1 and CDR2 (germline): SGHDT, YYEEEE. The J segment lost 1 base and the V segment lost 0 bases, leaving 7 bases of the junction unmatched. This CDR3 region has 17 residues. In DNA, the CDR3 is TGTGCCAGCAGCTTGGCCTTGTCGGGGGGGGGCACAGATACGCAGTATTTT. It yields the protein CASSLALSGGGTDTQYF.

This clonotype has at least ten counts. CDR3 amino acids: CASSEGGTHQPQHF. CDR3 nucleotide sequence: TGTGCCAGCAGTGAAGGGGGGACCCATCAGCCCCAGCATTTT. V usage is TRBV6-1 and J usage is TRBJ1-5, with D maybe TRBD1 (5 bases). Trimming took 1 base from V and 5 from J, leaving 9 bases between them. Germline CDR1 MNHNS, CDR2 SASEGT. This CDR3 contains 14 residues.

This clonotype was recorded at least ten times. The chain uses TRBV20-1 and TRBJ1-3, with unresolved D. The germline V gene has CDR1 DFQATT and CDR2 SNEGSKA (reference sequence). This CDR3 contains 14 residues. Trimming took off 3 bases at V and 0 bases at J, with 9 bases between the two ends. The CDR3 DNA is TGCAGTGCTAGCCAGACGGCCTCTGGAAACACCATATATTTT. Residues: CSASQTASGNTIYF.

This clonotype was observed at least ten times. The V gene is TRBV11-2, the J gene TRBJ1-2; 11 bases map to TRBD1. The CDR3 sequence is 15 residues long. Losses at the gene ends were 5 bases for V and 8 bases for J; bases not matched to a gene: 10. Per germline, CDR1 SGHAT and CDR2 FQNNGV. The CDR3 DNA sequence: TGTGCCAGCAGCATCACCCGGACAGGGGGCGACGGCTACACCTTC. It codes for CASSITRTGGDGYTF.

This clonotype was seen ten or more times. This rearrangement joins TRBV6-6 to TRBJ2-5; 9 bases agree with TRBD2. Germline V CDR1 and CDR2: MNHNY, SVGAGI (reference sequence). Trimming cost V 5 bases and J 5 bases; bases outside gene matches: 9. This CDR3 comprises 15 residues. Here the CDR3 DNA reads TGTGCCAGCAGTGGAATTAGCGGGGGAGTTGAGACCCAGTACTTC. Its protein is CASSGISGGVETQYF.

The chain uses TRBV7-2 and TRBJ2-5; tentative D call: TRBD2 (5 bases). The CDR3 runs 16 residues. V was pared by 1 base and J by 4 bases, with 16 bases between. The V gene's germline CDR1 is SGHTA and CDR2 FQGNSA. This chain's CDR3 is CASSLEVGGLGETQYF. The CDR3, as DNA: TGTGCCAGCAGCTTAGAGGTGGGCGGGTTGGGAGAGACCCAGTACTTC.

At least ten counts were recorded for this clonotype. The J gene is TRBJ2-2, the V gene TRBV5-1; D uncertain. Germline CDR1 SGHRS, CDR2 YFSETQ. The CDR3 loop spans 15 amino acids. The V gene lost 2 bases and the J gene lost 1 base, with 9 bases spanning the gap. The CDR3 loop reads CASSFLERNTGELFF. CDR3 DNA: TGCGCCAGCAGCTTTTTGGAGAGGAACACCGGGGAGCTGTTTTTT.

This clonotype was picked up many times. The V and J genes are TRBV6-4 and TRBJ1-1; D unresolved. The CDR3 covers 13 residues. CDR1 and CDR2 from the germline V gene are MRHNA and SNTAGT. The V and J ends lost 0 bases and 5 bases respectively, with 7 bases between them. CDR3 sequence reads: CASSDSGGTEAFF. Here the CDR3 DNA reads TGTGCCAGCAGTGACTCGGGAGGTACTGAAGCTTTCTTT.

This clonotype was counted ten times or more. CDR3 nucleotide sequence: TGCAGTGCTCCCACGGGGGGAGCTACCTACAATGAGCAGTTCTTC. The encoded protein is CSAPTGGATYNEQFF. The gene calls are TRBV20-1 and TRBJ2-1; 7 bases align to TRBD2. V dropped 5 bases and J dropped 2; count of bases not matched to a gene: 9. The CDR3 covers 15 residues. Per the germline V gene, CDR1 is DFQATT and CDR2 is SNEGSKA (reference sequence).

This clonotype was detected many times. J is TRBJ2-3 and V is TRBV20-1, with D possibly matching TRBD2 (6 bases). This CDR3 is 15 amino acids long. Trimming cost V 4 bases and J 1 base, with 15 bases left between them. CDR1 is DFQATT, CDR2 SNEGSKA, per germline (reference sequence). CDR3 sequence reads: CSAKVAAWGTDTQYF. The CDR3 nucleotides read TGCAGTGCTAAGGTAGCGGCATGGGGCACAGATACGCAGTATTTT.

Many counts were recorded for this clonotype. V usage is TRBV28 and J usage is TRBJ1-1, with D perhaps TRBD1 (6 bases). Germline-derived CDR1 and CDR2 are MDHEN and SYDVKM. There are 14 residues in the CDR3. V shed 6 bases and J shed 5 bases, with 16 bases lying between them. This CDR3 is CASRLTNRATEAFF. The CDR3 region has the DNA TGTGCCAGCAGGCTAACCAACAGGGCTACTGAAGCTTTCTTT.

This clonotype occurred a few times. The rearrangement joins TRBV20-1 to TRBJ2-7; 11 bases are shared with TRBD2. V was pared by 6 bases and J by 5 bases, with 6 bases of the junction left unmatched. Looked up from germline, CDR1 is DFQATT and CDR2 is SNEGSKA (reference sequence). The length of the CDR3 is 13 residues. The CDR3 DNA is TGCAGTGCGCCTCTAGCGGGGGGTAACGAGCAGTACTTC. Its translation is CSAPLAGGNEQYF.

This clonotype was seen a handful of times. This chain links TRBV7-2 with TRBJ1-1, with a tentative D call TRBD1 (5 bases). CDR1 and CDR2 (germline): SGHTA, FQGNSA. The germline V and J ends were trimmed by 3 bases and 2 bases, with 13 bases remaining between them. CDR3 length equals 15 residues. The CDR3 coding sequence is TGTGCCAGCAGCTTCTTCGGGGACCCCAACACTGAAGCTTTCTTT. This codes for CASSFFGDPNTEAFF.

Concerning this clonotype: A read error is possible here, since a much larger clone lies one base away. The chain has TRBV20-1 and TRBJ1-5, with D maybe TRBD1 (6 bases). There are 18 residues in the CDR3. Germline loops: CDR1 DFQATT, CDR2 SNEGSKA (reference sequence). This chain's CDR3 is CSARVMIGVNGAGQPQNF. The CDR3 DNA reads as TGCAGTGCTAGAGTTATGATAGGGGTAAATGGCGCAGGACAGCCCCAGAATTTT.

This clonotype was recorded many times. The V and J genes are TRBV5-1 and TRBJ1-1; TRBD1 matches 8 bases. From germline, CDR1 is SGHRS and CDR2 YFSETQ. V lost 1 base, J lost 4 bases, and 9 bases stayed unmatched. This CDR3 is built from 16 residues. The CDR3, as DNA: TGCGCCAGCAGCTTGATCCAGGGGGCGCGGGGCACTGAAGCTTTCTTT. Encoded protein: CASSLIQGARGTEAFF.

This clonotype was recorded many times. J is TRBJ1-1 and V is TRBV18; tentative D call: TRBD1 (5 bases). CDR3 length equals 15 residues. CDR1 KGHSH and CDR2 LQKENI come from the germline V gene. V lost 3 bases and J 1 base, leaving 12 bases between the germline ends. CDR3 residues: CASSPLPTENTEAFF. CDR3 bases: TGTGCCAGCTCACCCCTACCGACAGAGAACACTGAAGCTTTCTTT.

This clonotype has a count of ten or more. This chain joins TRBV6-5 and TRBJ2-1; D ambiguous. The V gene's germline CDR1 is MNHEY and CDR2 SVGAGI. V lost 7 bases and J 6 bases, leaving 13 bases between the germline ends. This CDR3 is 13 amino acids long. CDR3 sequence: CASIGPFTNEQFF. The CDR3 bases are TGTGCCAGCATTGGACCTTTTACCAATGAGCAGTTCTTC.

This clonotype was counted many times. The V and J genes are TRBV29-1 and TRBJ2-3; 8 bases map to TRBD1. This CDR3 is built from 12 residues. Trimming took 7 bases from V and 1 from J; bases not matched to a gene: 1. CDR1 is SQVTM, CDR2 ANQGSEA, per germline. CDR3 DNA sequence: TGCAGCGACAGGGGGGGCACAGATACGCAGTATTTT. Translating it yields CSDRGGTDTQYF.

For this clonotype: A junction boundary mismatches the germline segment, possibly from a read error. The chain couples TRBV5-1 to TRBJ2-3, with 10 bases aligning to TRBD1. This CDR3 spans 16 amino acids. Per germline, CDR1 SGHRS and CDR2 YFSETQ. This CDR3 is CASSSGTGVEAHTQSF. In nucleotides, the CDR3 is TGCGCCAGCAGCTCCGGGACAGGGGTGGAGGCACATACGCAGTCTTTT. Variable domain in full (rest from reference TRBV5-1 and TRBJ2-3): KAGVTQTPRYLIKTRGQQVTLSCSPISGHRSVSWYQQTPGQGLQFLFEYFSETQRNKGNFPGRFSGRQFSNSRSEMNVSTLELGDSALYLCASSSGTGVEAHTQSFGPGTRLTVL.

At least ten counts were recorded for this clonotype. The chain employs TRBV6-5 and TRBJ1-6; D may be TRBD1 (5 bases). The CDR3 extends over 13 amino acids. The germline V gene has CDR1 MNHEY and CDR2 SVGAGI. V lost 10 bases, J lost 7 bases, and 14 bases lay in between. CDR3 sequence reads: CATSGLLNSPLHF. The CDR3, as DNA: TGTGCCACCTCGGGGCTGTTAAATTCACCCCTCCACTTT.

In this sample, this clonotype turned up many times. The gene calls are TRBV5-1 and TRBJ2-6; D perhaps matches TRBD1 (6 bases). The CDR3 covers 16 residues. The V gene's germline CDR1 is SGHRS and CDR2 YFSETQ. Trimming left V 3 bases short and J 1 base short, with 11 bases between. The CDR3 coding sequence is TGCGCCAGCAGCTGGACAGCCGAGTCTGGGGCCAACGTCCTGACTTTC. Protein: CASSWTAESGANVLTF.

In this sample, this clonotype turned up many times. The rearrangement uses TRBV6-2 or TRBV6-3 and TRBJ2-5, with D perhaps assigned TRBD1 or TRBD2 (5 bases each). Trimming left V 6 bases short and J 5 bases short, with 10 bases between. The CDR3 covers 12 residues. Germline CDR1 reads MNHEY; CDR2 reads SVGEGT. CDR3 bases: TGTGCCAGCAGCCACGGGACGGAGACCCAGTACTTC. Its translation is CASSHGTETQYF.

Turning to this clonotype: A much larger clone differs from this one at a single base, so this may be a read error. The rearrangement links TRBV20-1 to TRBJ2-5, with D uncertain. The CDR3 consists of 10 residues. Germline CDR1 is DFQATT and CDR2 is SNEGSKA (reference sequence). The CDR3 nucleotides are TGCAGTGCTTATGAGGACCAGTTCGGTTTC. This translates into CSAYEDQFGF.

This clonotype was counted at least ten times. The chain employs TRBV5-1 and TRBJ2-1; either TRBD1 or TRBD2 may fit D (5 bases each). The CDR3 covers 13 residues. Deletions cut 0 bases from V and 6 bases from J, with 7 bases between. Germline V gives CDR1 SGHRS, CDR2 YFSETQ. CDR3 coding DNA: TGCGCCAGCAGCTTGGCTGGGGGCAATGAGCAGTTCTTC. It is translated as CASSLAGGNEQFF. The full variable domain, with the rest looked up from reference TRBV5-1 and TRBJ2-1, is KAGVTQTPRYLIKTRGQQVTLSCSPISGHRSVSWYQQTPGQGLQFLFEYFSETQRNKGNFPGRFSGRQFSNSRSEMNVSTLELGDSALYLCASSLAGGNEQFFGPGTRLTVL.

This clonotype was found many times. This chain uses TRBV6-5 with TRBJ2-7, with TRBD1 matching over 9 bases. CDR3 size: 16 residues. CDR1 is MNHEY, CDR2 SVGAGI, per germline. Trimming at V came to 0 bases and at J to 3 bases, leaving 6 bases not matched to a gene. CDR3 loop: CASSYSKRTGDYEQYF. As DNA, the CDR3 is TGTGCCAGCAGTTACTCGAAGAGGACAGGGGACTACGAGCAGTACTTC.